Following are 30 T cell receptor beta chains from one sample sequenced in a study of blood T cell repertoires in COVID-19. The data were produced by immunoSEQ multiplex PCR, yet TCRdb's version contains in-frame clones alone and is incomplete. The data contain around 150,000 clones, about three quarters of them singletons. Sequenced sample: peripheral blood. These TCRs come from a man in his sixties with acute or convalescent COVID-19.

Concerning this clone itself: At one end, the junction sequence differs from germline, possibly due to a read error. The chain uses TRBV12-3 or TRBV12-4 and TRBJ1-1; D uncertain. This CDR3 spans 11 amino acids. The DNA for the CDR3 is TGTGCCAGCAGTTTAGGAGGGAGCCGATATTTT. Protein sequence: CASSLGGSRYF.

This chain joins TRBV5-1 and TRBJ2-3; a weak D match, TRBD1 (7 bases). The CDR3 is made up of 15 amino acids. Germline CDR1 reads SGHRS; CDR2 reads YFSETQ. Trimming left V 4 bases short and J 0 bases short, with 12 bases between. CDR3 residues: CASSPRGASTDTQYF. The CDR3, as DNA: TGCGCCAGCAGCCCCAGGGGGGCTAGCACAGATACGCAGTATTTT.

This rearrangement joins TRBV6-2 or TRBV6-3 to TRBJ2-5, with 8 bases lining up with TRBD1. Trimming cost V 6 bases and J 5 bases; bases outside gene matches: 8. Germline V gene sequence: CDR1 MNHEY, CDR2 SVGEGT. CDR3 length equals 14 residues. CDR3 sequence: CASSKDREQETQYF. Here the CDR3 DNA reads TGTGCCAGCAGCAAGGACAGGGAACAGGAGACCCAGTACTTC.

The chain links TRBV6-1 to TRBJ2-7; D is undetermined. CDR3 length: 12 residues. The germline gives CDR1 MNHNS, CDR2 SASEGT. V lost 3 bases, J lost 6 bases, and 9 bases lay in between. The CDR3 region is CASSDHQAEQYF. The CDR3 DNA reads TGTGCCAGCAGTGATCACCAAGCCGAGCAGTACTTC.

This chain uses TRBV5-1 with TRBJ1-1; 7 nucleotides agree with TRBD1. This CDR3 region has 15 residues. Per the germline V gene, CDR1 is SGHRS and CDR2 is YFSETQ. V lost 1 base and J lost 2; bases outside the gene matches: 5. The CDR3 nucleotides read TGCGCCAGCAGCTTGTGGGACAGACAAAACACTGAAGCTTTCTTT. Amino acid sequence: CASSLWDRQNTEAFF.

The rearrangement joins TRBV5-1 to TRBJ2-4; D not certain. The germline V and J ends were trimmed by 0 bases and 0 bases, with 7 bases remaining between them. The CDR3 is made up of 15 amino acids. Germline CDR1 reads SGHRS; CDR2 reads YFSETQ. The CDR3 nucleotides read TGCGCCAGCAGCTTGGACAGCCAAGCCAAAAACATTCAGTACTTC. It specifies CASSLDSQAKNIQYF.

V gene TRBV28 combines with J gene TRBJ1-3; 7 bases agree with TRBD1. Germline CDR1 is MDHEN and CDR2 is SYDVKM. The CDR3 extends over 17 amino acids. V shed 6 bases, J shed 0 bases, and the junction held 11 bases outside the gene matches. The CDR3 DNA reads TGTGCCAGCAGCCCTGCGGGACAGTCGATCTCTGGAAACACCATATATTTT. This encodes CASSPAGQSISGNTIYF.

The V and J genes are TRBV24-1 and TRBJ1-1; possible D gene TRBD1, 6 bases. The length of the CDR3 is 13 residues. Deletions cut 5 bases from V and 5 bases from J, with 11 bases between. Germline CDR1 and CDR2: KGHDR and SFDVKD. The CDR3 DNA is TGTGCCACCAGTGGGCAGGGGAGAACTGAAGCTTTCTTT. This encodes CATSGQGRTEAFF.

The chain uses TRBV10-1 and TRBJ1-1, with 7 bases matching TRBD1. The CDR3 has 16 residues. Germline V gene lookup returns CDR1 WNHNN and CDR2 SYGVQD (reference sequence). The ends lost 3 bases at V and 6 bases at J; junction bases unmatched: 13. The CDR3 nucleotides are TGCGCCAGCAGTGACCCTACAGGGGCGCGAATGCCTGAAGCTTTCTTT. Encoded protein: CASSDPTGARMPEAFF.

The sample holds many counts of this clone. V is TRBV5-1 and J is TRBJ1-6, with D hard to call. The CDR3 loop spans 14 amino acids. Germline-derived CDR1 and CDR2 are SGHRS and YFSETQ. V was shortened by 2 bases and J by 6 bases, with 9 bases between the two germline ends. CDR3 nucleotide sequence: TGCGCCAGCAGCTTAGAGATTCTTAATTCACCCCTCCACTTT. Amino acids: CASSLEILNSPLHF. The full variable domain, its missing parts supplied by reference TRBV5-1 and TRBJ1-6, is KAGVTQTPRYLIKTRGQQVTLSCSPISGHRSVSWYQQTPGQGLQFLFEYFSETQRNKGNFPGRFSGRQFSNSRSEMNVSTLELGDSALYLCASSLEILNSPLHFGNGTRLTVT.

This clone was detected once. The V gene is TRBV25-1, the J gene TRBJ2-2; 13 bases line up with TRBD2. The CDR3 spans 15 residues. V was clipped by 3 bases and J by 5 bases; unmatched bases: 0. Germline CDR1 and CDR2: MGHDK and SYGVNS. The CDR3 DNA sequence: TGTGCCAGCAGTGAGGGACTAGCGGGGACCGGGGAGCTGTTTTTT. It encodes CASSEGLAGTGELFF.

This clone was detected only once. This chain links TRBV7-3 with TRBJ2-2; TRBD2 is a possible D gene (6 bases). Germline CDR1 reads SGHTA; CDR2 reads FQGTGA. The length of the CDR3 is 14 residues. The V end was cut by 5 bases, the J end by 1 base, with 8 bases between. CDR3 DNA: TGTGCCAGCAGCCCGGGACTGAACACCGGGGAGCTGTTTTTT. It codes for CASSPGLNTGELFF.

This rearrangement joins TRBV10-1 to TRBJ2-3; TRBD2 matches 14 bases. The J segment lost 1 base and the V segment lost 4 bases, leaving 4 bases of the junction unmatched. Germline-derived CDR1 and CDR2 are WNHNN and SYGVQD (reference sequence). The CDR3 runs to 17 residues. The CDR3 nucleotides read TGCGCCAGCAGTGTCGGGACTAGCGGGGGAGGCACAGATACGCAGTATTTT. This translates into CASSVGTSGGGTDTQYF.

This clone appeared a single time. V gene TRBV9 combines with J gene TRBJ2-4; 7 bases match TRBD2. The CDR3 extends over 14 amino acids. The germline V gene has CDR1 SGDLS and CDR2 YYNGEE. V shed 0 bases and J 6 bases; nucleotides not matched to a gene: 3. The CDR3 spells CASSVVGEGNIQYF. The DNA for the CDR3 is TGTGCCAGCAGCGTAGTAGGGGAGGGAAACATTCAGTACTTC.

The chain is built from TRBV19 and TRBJ1-2, with 7 bases that match TRBD1. CDR3 length: 14 amino acids. Germline V lookup: CDR1 LNHDA, CDR2 SQIVND (reference sequence). The trim removed 5 bases at V and 4 bases at J, leaving 7 bases unmatched. CDR3 DNA sequence: TGTGCCAGTAGTGTCGACAGGGTTGGCTATGGCTACACCTTC. It codes for CASSVDRVGYGYTF. The whole variable domain, remainder taken from reference TRBV19 and TRBJ1-2, is DGGITQSPKYLFRKEGQNVTLSCEQNLNHDAMYWYRQDPGQGLRLIYYSQIVNDFQKGDIAEGYSVSREKKESFPLTVTSAQKNPTAFYLCASSVDRVGYGYTFGSGTRLTVV.

The V and J genes are TRBV7-3 and TRBJ2-7, with 10 bases identical to TRBD2. CDR3 length: 15 amino acids. Germline-derived CDR1 and CDR2 are SGHTA and FQGTGA. Trimming cost V 6 bases and J 0 bases; bases outside gene matches: 5. CDR3 sequence reads: CASRPPSGSSYEQYF. In nucleotides, the CDR3 is TGTGCCAGCAGACCCCCTAGCGGGAGCTCCTACGAGCAGTACTTC.

The chain joins TRBV7-2 to TRBJ2-7; D may be TRBD1 (5 bases). The CDR3 runs to 14 residues. Trimming shortened V by 4 bases and J by 2 bases, and 12 bases separated the two germline ends. Germline lookup yields CDR1 SGHTA and CDR2 FQGNSA. Written as DNA, the CDR3 is TGTGCCAGCAGCTCCCTGACAGATACCTACGAGCAGTACTTC. This gives the protein CASSSLTDTYEQYF.

This rearrangement joins TRBV10-3 to TRBJ1-2; TRBD1 agrees at 10 bases. The CDR3 is 16 residues long. V lost 6 bases to trimming and J lost 3 bases; unmatched junction nucleotides: 10. CDR1 is ENHRY, CDR2 SYGVKD, per germline. In DNA form, the CDR3 reads TGTGCCATCAGAGGGACAGGGGCAACGGGGGACTATGGCTACACCTTC. Residues: CAIRGTGATGDYGYTF.

The chain carries TRBV3-1 (or the pseudogene TRBV3-2) and TRBJ2-1; D is unclear. V lost 4 bases to trimming and J lost 10 bases, with 11 bases between them. This CDR3 comprises 12 residues. The V gene's germline CDR1 is LGHDT and CDR2 YNNKEL (reference sequence). The DNA for the CDR3 is TGTGCCAGCAGCCTGGTGGCATGGGAGCAGTTCTTC. It is translated as CASSLVAWEQFF.

V is TRBV15 and J is TRBJ2-7; 7 nucleotides match TRBD1. CDR1 LNHNV and CDR2 YYDKDF come from the germline V gene (reference sequence). This CDR3 comprises 14 residues. The V gene end was trimmed by 7 bases and the J gene end by 3 bases; junction bases not matched to a gene: 9. The CDR3: CATTLDSGGYEQYF. In DNA, the CDR3 is TGTGCCACCACCCTTGATTCAGGGGGCTACGAGCAGTACTTC.

The chain joins TRBV7-2 to TRBJ2-5, with TRBD2 matching 12 bases. Germline values: CDR1 SGHTA, CDR2 FQGNSA. The CDR3 runs to 16 residues. V was clipped by 0 bases and J by 2 bases; unmatched bases: 1. In DNA, the CDR3 is TGTGCCAGCAGCTTAGCGCTAGCGGGGGGGCAAGAGACCCAGTACTTC. Encoded protein: CASSLALAGGQETQYF.

The rearrangement joins TRBV5-1 to TRBJ1-2, with 8 nucleotides matching TRBD1. Per germline, CDR1 SGHRS and CDR2 YFSETQ. The CDR3 sequence is 15 residues long. V gave up 2 bases and J gave up 4 bases; unmatched junction bases: 7. CDR3 sequence (DNA): TGCGCCAGCAGCTTCGACAGGGGAGCTATCTATGGCTACACCTTC. This gives the protein CASSFDRGAIYGYTF.

The V gene is TRBV24-1, the J gene TRBJ2-3, with 7 nucleotides matching TRBD1. The CDR3 is 15 amino acids. Trimming at V came to 1 base and at J to 6 bases, leaving 6 bases not matched to a gene. Germline CDR1 reads KGHDR; CDR2 reads SFDVKD. CDR3 sequence reads: CATSDFRTGEDTQYF. The CDR3 coding sequence is TGTGCCACCAGTGATTTCCGAACAGGGGAGGATACGCAGTATTTT.

The genes are TRBV9 and TRBJ2-7, with 8 bases that match TRBD1. This CDR3 contains 16 residues. V trimming: 0 bases; J trimming: 3 bases; junction bases outside the gene matches: 8. Per the germline V gene, CDR1 is SGDLS and CDR2 is YYNGEE. The chain's CDR3 is CASSVDSGGLGYEQYF. The CDR3 nucleotides are TGTGCCAGCAGCGTAGACTCAGGGGGCTTGGGCTACGAGCAGTACTTC.

This clone was found once. The rearrangement uses TRBV13 and TRBJ2-2; TRBD2 might be the D (6 bases). CDR1 is PRHDT, CDR2 FYEKMQ, per germline (reference sequence). Trimming pared 5 bases from V and 0 bases from J, leaving 13 bases between. This CDR3 has 16 amino acids. The CDR3 loop reads CASSNPGGANTGELFF. Here the CDR3 DNA reads TGTGCCAGCAGCAACCCCGGGGGAGCGAACACCGGGGAGCTGTTTTTT.

V and J are TRBV11-2 and TRBJ1-2; TRBD1 matches 9 bases. V trimming: 4 bases; J trimming: 1 base; junction bases outside the gene matches: 4. The CDR3 contains 15 residues. CDR1 is SGHAT and CDR2 is FQNNGV in the germline V gene. This CDR3 is CASSSDRGYNYGYTF. The CDR3 region has the DNA TGTGCCAGCAGCTCGGACAGGGGTTATAACTATGGCTACACCTTC. Together with reference TRBV11-2 and TRBJ1-2, the CDR3 gives the full variable domain: EAGVAQSPRYKIIEKRQSVAFWCNPISGHATLYWYQQILGQGPKLLIQFQNNGVVDDSQLPKDRFSAERLKGVDSTLKIQPAKLEDSAVYLCASSSDRGYNYGYTFGSGTRLTVV.

The chain has TRBV7-3 and TRBJ1-3; D gene unclear. The CDR3 extends over 14 amino acids. Looked up from germline, CDR1 is SGHTA and CDR2 is FQGTGA. V was clipped by 1 base and J by 8 bases, with 12 bases between them. CDR3 DNA: TGTGCCAGCAGCTTAAGATCCGGGGAGGACACCATATATTTT. The encoded protein is CASSLRSGEDTIYF.

The V and J genes are TRBV29-1 and TRBJ2-3, with 8 nucleotides matching TRBD1. The J segment lost 3 bases and the V segment lost 2 bases, leaving 1 base of the junction unmatched. This CDR3 has 13 residues. CDR1 and CDR2 (germline): SQVTM, ANQGSEA. Here the CDR3 DNA reads TGCAGCGTTGAACAGGGGGCGACAGATACGCAGTATTTT. Its protein is CSVEQGATDTQYF.

This clone was seen a single time. The rearrangement joins TRBV19 to TRBJ2-3, with 8 bases identical to TRBD1. The CDR3 has 16 amino acids. Germline V gene sequence: CDR1 LNHDA, CDR2 SQIVND (reference sequence). After removal of 5 bases from V and 6 bases from J, the junction contained 13 bases not matched to a gene. CDR3 sequence (DNA): TGTGCCAGTAGTTCCCTAGGACAGGGTCTACTGGATACGCAGTATTTT. Encoded protein: CASSSLGQGLLDTQYF.

The rearrangement links TRBV12-5 to TRBJ1-1; D may be TRBD1 (5 bases). Trimming shortened V by 0 bases and J by 0 bases, and 14 bases separated the two germline ends. Germline V gene lookup returns CDR1 LGHNT and CDR2 FRNRAP. The CDR3 is 17 amino acids. Here the CDR3 reads CASGLVLGQEMNTEAFF. For the CDR3, the DNA is TGTGCTAGTGGTTTGGTACTGGGGCAGGAAATGAACACTGAAGCTTTCTTT.